This is a list of T cell receptor beta chains from one sample in a study of radiotherapy plus CTLA-4 blockade in lung cancer. Measured with immunoSEQ multiplex PCR; TCRdb has only the in-frame clones, and not every one. The sample shows about 59,000 clones, under 75% of them seen only once. Sequencing was performed on peripheral blood, taken from a patient treated with radiotherapy plus ipilimumab. Receptors originate from a human donor with non-small cell lung cancer whose response to radiotherapy plus ipilimumab could not be evaluated. CDR3s include the opening cysteine and the closing phenylalanine or tryptophan. The order of the fields is V gene, J gene, clone size, D gene, CDR3 DNA, CDR3 protein. A D gene is named only where the DNA matches it firmly. Clone size is stated in some rows and not others, as once, few, many or a class when expanded.

V: TRBV6-5
J: TRBJ2-7
size: NA
D: TRBD2
DNA: TGTGCCAGCAGTTGGGCTAGCGGGGGGCAGTACGAGCAGTACTTC
CDR3: CASSWASGGQYEQYF

V: TRBV4-1
J: TRBJ1-6
size: NA
D: NA
DNA: TGCGCCAGCAGCCAGCCCCAGTATAATTCACCCCTCCACTTT
CDR3: CASSQPQYNSPLHF

V: TRBV19
J: TRBJ2-7
size: NA
D: TRBD1
DNA: TGTGCCAGTAGTGCCGGGACAGGCTCCTACGAGCAGTACTTC
CDR3: CASSAGTGSYEQYF

V: TRBV2
J: TRBJ1-6
size: NA
D: NA
DNA: TGTGCCAGCAGCTTTATCTACCAAAGCTCCTATAATTCACCCCTCCACTTT
CDR3: CASSFIYQSSYNSPLHF

V: TRBV6-6
J: TRBJ1-1
size: NA
D: TRBD1
DNA: TGTGCCAGCAGTCATGACAGGGAATCCACTGAAGCTTTCTTT
CDR3: CASSHDRESTEAFF

V: TRBV7-2
J: TRBJ2-3
size: NA
D: TRBD2
DNA: TGTGCCAGCAGCTTAGTGGGACTAGCTACAGATACGCAGTATTTT
CDR3: CASSLVGLATDTQYF

V: TRBV6-5
J: TRBJ2-2
size: NA
D: NA
DNA: TGTGCCAGCAGACAGCCGTACACCGGGGAGCTGTTTTTT
CDR3: CASRQPYTGELFF

V: TRBV19
J: TRBJ1-2
size: few
D: NA
DNA: TGTGCCAGTAGTACCAGGGCTGGTGGCTACACCTTC
CDR3: CASSTRAGGYTF

V: TRBV11-2
J: TRBJ1-1
size: NA
D: NA
DNA: TGTGCCAGCAGCTCCAGGGTGGGGACTGAAGCTTTCTTT
CDR3: CASSSRVGTEAFF

V: TRBV7-3
J: TRBJ1-1
size: few
D: NA
DNA: TGTGCCAGCAGACCCACGGGACAAACGAACACTGAAGCTTTCTTT
CDR3: CASRPTGQTNTEAFF

V: TRBV29-1
J: TRBJ2-7
size: NA
D: NA
DNA: TGCAGCGTTGTGGGACAATACGAGCAGTACTTC
CDR3: CSVVGQYEQYF

V: TRBV28
J: TRBJ1-2
size: NA
D: NA
DNA: TGTGCCAGCAGTATAAACCCCTCCGGGACACCAGATGGCTACACCTTC
CDR3: CASSINPSGTPDGYTF

V: TRBV6-1
J: TRBJ1-6
size: once
D: NA
DNA: TGTGCCAGCAGTAAACAGGATTCACCCCTCCACTTT
CDR3: CASSKQDSPLHF

V: TRBV14
J: TRBJ1-4
size: NA
D: NA
DNA: TGTGCCAGCAGCCAGTCCCATGCAACTAATGAAAAACTGTTTTTT
CDR3: CASSQSHATNEKLFF

V: TRBV7-9
J: TRBJ2-2
size: NA
D: TRBD1
DNA: TGTGCCAGCACCCCACAGGGCAGGGGGATCGGGGAGCTGTTTTTT
CDR3: CASTPQGRGIGELFF

V: TRBV6-6
J: TRBJ2-1
size: NA
D: NA
DNA: TGTGCCAGCAGTAGGTGGGCCGAGCAGTTCTTC
CDR3: CASSRWAEQFF

V: TRBV28
J: TRBJ1-1
size: NA
D: NA
DNA: TGTGCCAGCAGTTTAAAGAAGGGGGACACTGAAGCTTTCTTT
CDR3: CASSLKKGDTEAFF

V: TRBV5-1
J: TRBJ2-4
size: NA
D: TRBD1
DNA: TGCGCCAGCAGCCCGACAGGGGGGAAAAACATTCAGTACTTC
CDR3: CASSPTGGKNIQYF

V: TRBV18
J: TRBJ2-7
size: once
D: TRBD2
DNA: TGTGCCAGCTCACCATCGGGAGGTTGGGAGCAGTACTTC
CDR3: CASSPSGGWEQYF

V: TRBV5-1
J: TRBJ2-5
size: NA
D: NA
DNA: TGCGCCAGCAGCTTGGTATCCGGGGTGGAGACCCAGTACTTC
CDR3: CASSLVSGVETQYF

V: TRBV7-3
J: TRBJ2-2
size: NA
D: TRBD2
DNA: TGTGCCAGCAGCTTGACTAGCGGGGGTGCCCCGCTGAACACCGGGGAGCTGTTTTTT
CDR3: CASSLTSGGAPLNTGELFF

V: TRBV19
J: TRBJ2-1
size: NA
D: NA
DNA: TGTGCCAGTACTTTTTCCGCGGCCCACGATGAGCAGTTCTTC
CDR3: CASTFSAAHDEQFF

V: TRBV7-3
J: TRBJ2-1
size: NA
D: NA
DNA: TGTGCCAGCAGCCCCCCGGGGATGAATGAGCAGTTCTTC
CDR3: CASSPPGMNEQFF

V: TRBV27
J: TRBJ2-7
size: NA
D: NA
DNA: TGTGCCAGCATCGGACACGACTACGAGCAGTACTTC
CDR3: CASIGHDYEQYF

V: TRBV7-8
J: TRBJ2-1
size: NA
D: TRBD2
DNA: TGTGCCAGCAGCTTAGGTTTGGGACTAGCGGGAGGGCCAAGTGTAAATGAGCAGTTCTTC
CDR3: CASSLGLGLAGGPSVNEQFF

V: TRBV28
J: TRBJ2-7
size: NA
D: TRBD1
DNA: TGTGCCAGCAGCCAAGGACAGGGCTACGAGCAGTACTTC
CDR3: CASSQGQGYEQYF

V: TRBV19
J: TRBJ2-4
size: NA
D: NA
DNA: TGTGCCAGCAGTGGTAGGGGTGGAAACATTCAGTACTTC
CDR3: CASSGRGGNIQYF

V: TRBV9
J: TRBJ1-6
size: NA
D: NA
DNA: TGTGCCAGCAGCCTTTTCGAGACAAGCAATTCACCCCTCCACTTT
CDR3: CASSLFETSNSPLHF

V: TRBV7-6
J: TRBJ1-6
size: NA
D: TRBD1
DNA: TGTGCCAGCAGCTTAGCCCCCCCGGGGACAGGCTCTAATTCACCCCTCCACTTT
CDR3: CASSLAPPGTGSNSPLHF

V: TRBV27
J: TRBJ1-1
size: NA
D: TRBD1
DNA: TGTGCCAGCAGATCTCCGGACAGGGGAATGAACACTGAAGCTTTCTTT
CDR3: CASRSPDRGMNTEAFF

V: TRBV6-5
J: TRBJ2-7
size: few
D: TRBD2
DNA: TGTGCCAGCAGTTGGACTAGCGGGAGTAGGCACGAGCAGTACTTC
CDR3: CASSWTSGSRHEQYF

V: TRBV7-6
J: TRBJ2-5
size: once
D: TRBD2
DNA: TGTGCCAGCAGCTCGGGACTAGCGAAGGTCGAGACCCAGTACTTC
CDR3: CASSSGLAKVETQYF

V: TRBV13
J: TRBJ2-7
size: NA
D: NA
DNA: TGTGCCAGCAGCACCCCTAGCAACGAGCAGTACTTC
CDR3: CASSTPSNEQYF

V: TRBV7-9
J: TRBJ1-2
size: NA
D: NA
DNA: TGTGCCAGCAGCTTAGGGGGTTCTTCGGGGTATGGCTACACCTTC
CDR3: CASSLGGSSGYGYTF

V: TRBV30
J: TRBJ1-1
size: NA
D: TRBD1
DNA: TGTGCCTGGACGGGACAGCCGAACACTGAAGCTTTCTTT
CDR3: CAWTGQPNTEAFF

V: TRBV9
J: TRBJ1-6
size: once
D: NA
DNA: TGTGCCAGCAGCCGCTTCCAGACACAGGGCTCCTATAATTCACCCCTCCACTTT
CDR3: CASSRFQTQGSYNSPLHF

V: TRBV2
J: TRBJ2-5
size: NA
D: TRBD1
DNA: TGTGCCAGCACCTCGGACAGGGGTGAGACCCAGTACTTC
CDR3: CASTSDRGETQYF

V: TRBV4-1
J: TRBJ2-7
size: NA
D: NA
DNA: TGCGCCAGCAGCCCAAGCGAGTCCTACGAGCAGTACTTC
CDR3: CASSPSESYEQYF

V: TRBV5-4
J: TRBJ2-5
size: NA
D: NA
DNA: TGTGCCAGCAGCCTTGGACAGAAAAAGACCCAGTACTTC
CDR3: CASSLGQKKTQYF

V: TRBV9
J: TRBJ2-7
size: NA
D: TRBD1
DNA: TGTGCCAGCAGCGGACAGGGCCACGAGCAGTACTTC
CDR3: CASSGQGHEQYF

V: TRBV10-3
J: TRBJ2-7
size: NA
D: TRBD2
DNA: TGTGCCATCAGCAAGCGGGAGGGTTACGAGCAGTACTTC
CDR3: CAISKREGYEQYF

V: TRBV2
J: TRBJ2-1
size: NA
D: TRBD2
DNA: TGTGCCAGCAGTGGCGGGGGGGCCTACAATGAGCAGTTCTTC
CDR3: CASSGGGAYNEQFF

V: TRBV7-2
J: TRBJ2-7
size: NA
D: TRBD2
DNA: TGTGCCAGCAGCTTAAGACTAGCGGGGTCTTACGAGCAGTACTTC
CDR3: CASSLRLAGSYEQYF

V: TRBV4-1
J: TRBJ2-1
size: many
D: TRBD2
DNA: TGCGCCAGCAGCCGGGACTATTACAATGAGCAGTTCTTC
CDR3: CASSRDYYNEQFF

V: TRBV7-2
J: TRBJ1-5
size: few
D: NA
DNA: TGTGCCAGCAGCGCCAGGGTACGGCGTGATCAGCCCCAGCATTTT
CDR3: CASSARVRRDQPQHF

V: TRBV28
J: TRBJ2-1
size: once
D: NA
DNA: TGTGCCAGCAGTCCCCCCCAGCGGAGGTCCTACAATGAGCAGTTCTTC
CDR3: CASSPPQRRSYNEQFF